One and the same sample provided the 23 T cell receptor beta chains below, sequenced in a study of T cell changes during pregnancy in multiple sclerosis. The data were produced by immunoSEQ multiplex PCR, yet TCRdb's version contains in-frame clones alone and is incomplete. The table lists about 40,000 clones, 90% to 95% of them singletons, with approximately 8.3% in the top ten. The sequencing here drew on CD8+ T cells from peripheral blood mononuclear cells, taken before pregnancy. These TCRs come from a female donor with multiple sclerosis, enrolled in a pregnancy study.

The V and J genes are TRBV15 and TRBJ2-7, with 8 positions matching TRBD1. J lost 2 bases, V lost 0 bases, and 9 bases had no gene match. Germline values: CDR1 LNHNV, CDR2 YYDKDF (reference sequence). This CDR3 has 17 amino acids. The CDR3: CATSRESPGQGTYEQYF. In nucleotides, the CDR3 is TGTGCCACCAGCAGAGAATCGCCTGGACAGGGAACCTACGAGCAGTACTTC.

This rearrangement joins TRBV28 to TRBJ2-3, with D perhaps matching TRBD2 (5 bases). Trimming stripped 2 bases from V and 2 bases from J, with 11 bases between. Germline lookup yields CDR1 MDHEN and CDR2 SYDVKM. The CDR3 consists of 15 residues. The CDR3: CASSLKDLPTDTQYF. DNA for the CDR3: TGTGCCAGCAGTTTAAAGGACTTACCCACAGATACGCAGTATTTT.

CDR3: CASSAALGTDTQYF. As DNA, the CDR3 is TGTGCCAGCAGCGCCGCCCTCGGGACAGATACGCAGTATTTT. The V call is TRBV7-9, the J call TRBJ2-3; D uncertain. V lost 5 bases and J lost 3, with 12 bases in between. The CDR3 has 14 amino acids. The V gene's germline CDR1 is SEHNR and CDR2 FQNEAQ (reference sequence).

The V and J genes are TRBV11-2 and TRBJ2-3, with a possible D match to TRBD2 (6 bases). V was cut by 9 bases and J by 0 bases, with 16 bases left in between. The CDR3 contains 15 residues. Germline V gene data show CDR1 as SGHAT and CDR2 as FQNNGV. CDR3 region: CASLDSGASTDTQYF. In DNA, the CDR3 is TGTGCCAGTTTAGATAGCGGAGCTAGCACAGATACGCAGTATTTT.

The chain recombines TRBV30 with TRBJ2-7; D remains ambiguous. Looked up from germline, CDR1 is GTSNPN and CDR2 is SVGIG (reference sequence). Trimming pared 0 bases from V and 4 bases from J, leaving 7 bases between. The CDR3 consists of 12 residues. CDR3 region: CAWSVLGYEQYF. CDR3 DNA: TGTGCCTGGAGTGTACTCGGGTACGAGCAGTACTTC.

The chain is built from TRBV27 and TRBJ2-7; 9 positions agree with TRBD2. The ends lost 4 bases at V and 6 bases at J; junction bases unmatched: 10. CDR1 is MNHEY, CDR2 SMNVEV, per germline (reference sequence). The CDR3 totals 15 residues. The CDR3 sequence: CASSSLAGGGSEQYF. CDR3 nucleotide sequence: TGTGCCAGCAGTTCCTTGGCGGGAGGGGGTAGCGAGCAGTACTTC.

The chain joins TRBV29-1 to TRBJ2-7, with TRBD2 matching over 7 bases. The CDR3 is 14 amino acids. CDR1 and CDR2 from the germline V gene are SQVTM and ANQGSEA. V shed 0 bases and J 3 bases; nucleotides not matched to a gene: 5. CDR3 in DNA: TGCAGCGTTGAAGAAGTTGGCGGGAGCTACGAGCAGTACTTC. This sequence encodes CSVEEVGGSYEQYF.

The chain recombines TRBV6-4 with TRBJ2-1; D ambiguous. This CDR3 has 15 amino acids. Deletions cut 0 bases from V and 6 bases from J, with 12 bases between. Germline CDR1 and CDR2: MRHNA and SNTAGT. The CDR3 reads CASSDSSSGINEQFF. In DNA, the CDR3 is TGTGCCAGCAGTGACTCGAGTTCAGGAATCAATGAGCAGTTCTTC.

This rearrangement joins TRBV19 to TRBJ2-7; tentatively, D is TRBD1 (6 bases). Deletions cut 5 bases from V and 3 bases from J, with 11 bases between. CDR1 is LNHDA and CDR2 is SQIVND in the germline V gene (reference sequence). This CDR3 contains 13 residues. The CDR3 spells CASSDNRVYEQYF. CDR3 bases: TGTGCCAGTAGTGATAACAGGGTCTACGAGCAGTACTTC.

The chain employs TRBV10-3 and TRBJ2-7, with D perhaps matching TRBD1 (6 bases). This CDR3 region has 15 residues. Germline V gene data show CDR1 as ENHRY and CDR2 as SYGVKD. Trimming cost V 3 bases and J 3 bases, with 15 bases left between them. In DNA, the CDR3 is TGTGCCATCAGTGAACGTCCACAGGGATACTACGAGCAGTACTTC. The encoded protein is CAISERPQGYYEQYF.

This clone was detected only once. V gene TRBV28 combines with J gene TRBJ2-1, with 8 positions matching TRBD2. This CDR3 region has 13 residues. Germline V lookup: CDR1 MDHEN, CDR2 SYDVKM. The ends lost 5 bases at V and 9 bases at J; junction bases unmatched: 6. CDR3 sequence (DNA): TGTGCCAGCAGTCTCGGGGGGGACGCTGAGCAGTTCTTC. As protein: CASSLGGDAEQFF.

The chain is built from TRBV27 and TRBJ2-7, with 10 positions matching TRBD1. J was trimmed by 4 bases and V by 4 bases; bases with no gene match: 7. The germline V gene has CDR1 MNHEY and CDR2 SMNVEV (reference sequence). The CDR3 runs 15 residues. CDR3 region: CASSSRQGALYEQYF. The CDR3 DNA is TGTGCCAGCAGTTCCAGACAGGGGGCGTTGTACGAGCAGTACTTC.

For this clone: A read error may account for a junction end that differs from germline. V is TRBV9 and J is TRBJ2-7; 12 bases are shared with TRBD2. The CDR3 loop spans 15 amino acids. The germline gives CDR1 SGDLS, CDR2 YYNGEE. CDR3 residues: CASSLTSGSGRERYF. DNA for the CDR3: TGTGCCAGCAGTTTGACTAGCGGGAGCGGGCGCGAGCGGTACTTC.

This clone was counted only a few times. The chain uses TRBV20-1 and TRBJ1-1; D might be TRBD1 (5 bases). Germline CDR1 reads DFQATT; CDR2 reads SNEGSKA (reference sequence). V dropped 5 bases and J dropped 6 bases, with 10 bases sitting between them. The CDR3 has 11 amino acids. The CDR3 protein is CSASRGAEAFF. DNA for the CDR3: TGCAGTGCTTCCCGGGGGGCTGAAGCTTTCTTT.

CDR3 region: CASSLLTASTYEQYF. Here the CDR3 DNA reads TGTGCCAGCAGTTTACTGACAGCATCAACCTACGAGCAGTACTTC. The chain is built from TRBV28 and TRBJ2-7; D is perhaps TRBD1 (5 bases). Trimming pared 2 bases from V and 2 bases from J, leaving 13 bases between. The length of the CDR3 is 15 residues. Germline V gene lookup returns CDR1 MDHEN and CDR2 SYDVKM.

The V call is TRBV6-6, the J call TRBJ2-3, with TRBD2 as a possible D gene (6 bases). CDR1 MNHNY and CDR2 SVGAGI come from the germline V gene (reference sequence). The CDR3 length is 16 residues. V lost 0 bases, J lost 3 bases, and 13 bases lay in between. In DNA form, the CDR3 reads TGTGCCAGCAGTTACTCGATGGGGGGAGGAACAGATACGCAGTATTTT. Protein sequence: CASSYSMGGGTDTQYF.

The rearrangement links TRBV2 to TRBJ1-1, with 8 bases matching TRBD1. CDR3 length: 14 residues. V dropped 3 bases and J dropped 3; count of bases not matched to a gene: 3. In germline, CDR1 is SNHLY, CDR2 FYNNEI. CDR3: CASSEGDRYTEAFF. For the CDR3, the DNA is TGTGCCAGCAGTGAGGGGGACAGGTACACTGAAGCTTTCTTT.

CDR3 DNA: TGCAGCGTTGAAGATCTGGGCGGGAGGTCAGGCGAGCAGTTCTTC. Translated, it gives CSVEDLGGRSGEQFF. The V and J genes are TRBV29-1 and TRBJ2-1; 8 bases align to TRBD2. This CDR3 is 15 amino acids long. Germline V gives CDR1 SQVTM, CDR2 ANQGSEA. Unmatched junction bases numbered 11, after V lost 0 bases and J lost 10 bases.

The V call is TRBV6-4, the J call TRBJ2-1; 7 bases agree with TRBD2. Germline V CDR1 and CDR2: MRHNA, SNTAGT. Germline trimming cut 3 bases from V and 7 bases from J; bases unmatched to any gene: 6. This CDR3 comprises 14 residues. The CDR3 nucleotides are TGTGCCAGCAGTGAATGGGCGGGAGATAATGAGCAGTTCTTC. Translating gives CASSEWAGDNEQFF.

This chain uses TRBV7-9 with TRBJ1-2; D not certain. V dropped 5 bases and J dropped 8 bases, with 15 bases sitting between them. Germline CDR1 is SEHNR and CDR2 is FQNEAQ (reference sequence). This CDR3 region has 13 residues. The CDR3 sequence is CASSPPVARGYTF. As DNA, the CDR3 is TGTGCCAGCAGCCCGCCGGTCGCTCGGGGCTACACCTTC.

CDR3 amino acids: CASSGDISNQPQHF. CDR3 sequence (DNA): TGTGCCAGCAGTGGAGACATTAGCAATCAGCCCCAGCATTTT. The chain is built from TRBV2 and TRBJ1-5; D not resolved. The CDR3 is made up of 14 amino acids. Germline V lookup: CDR1 SNHLY, CDR2 FYNNEI. Trimming took 4 bases from V and 0 from J, leaving 7 bases between them.

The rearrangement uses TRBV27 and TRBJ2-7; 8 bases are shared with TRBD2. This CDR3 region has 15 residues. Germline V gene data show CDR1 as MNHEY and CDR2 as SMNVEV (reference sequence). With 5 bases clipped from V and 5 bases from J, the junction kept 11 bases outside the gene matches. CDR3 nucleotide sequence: TGTGCCAGCAGTCCCGGACTAGCCCCTTCCAACGAGCAGTACTTC. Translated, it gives CASSPGLAPSNEQYF.

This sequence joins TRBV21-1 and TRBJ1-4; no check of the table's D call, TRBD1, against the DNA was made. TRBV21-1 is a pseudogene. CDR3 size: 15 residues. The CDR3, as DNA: TGTGCCAGCAGCAAAGAAGGACAGGGCGGTGAAAAACTGTTTTTT. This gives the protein CASSKEGQGGEKLFF.